This T cell receptor (beta chain) was retrieved from a study of radiotherapy plus CTLA-4 blockade in lung cancer. The table came from immunoSEQ multiplex PCR; TCRdb's copy has only in-frame clones and leaves some out. Seen here are about 57,000 clones, more than 60% observed once, and the top ten hold roughly 15%. Trimming cost V 2 bases and J 0 bases, with 8 bases left between them. In germline, CDR1 is LNHDA, CDR2 SQIVND (reference sequence). The CDR3 totals 15 residues. As concerns this clone: Its antigen is as yet unknown.

Study results and limitations: In blood, TCR clones derived from the tumor expanded after radiotherapy plus ipilimumab.

The chain joins TRBV19 to TRBJ2-4, with D unclear. The specimen comprised peripheral blood, sampled from a patient treated with radiotherapy plus ipilimumab. This receptor was obtained from a human donor with non-small cell lung cancer who had a complete response to radiotherapy plus ipilimumab. CDR3: CASSIIPGAKNIQYF. CDR3 nucleotides: TGTGCCAGTAGTATAATTCCGGGAGCCAAAAACATTCAGTACTTC.